These T cell receptor beta chains were read from a single sample in a study of response to subunit inactivated influenza vaccine. TCRdb re-derived calls from the RT-PCR reads in MiXCR, one entry per CDR3 protein. The sample holds about 530,000 distinct CDR3 sequences, about an eighth seen once. Sequencing used PBMCs from blood, obtained roughly 48 days after vaccination. The receptor source for this set is a man in his forties or fifties who received an inactivated influenza vaccine. CDR3s include the opening cysteine and the closing phenylalanine or tryptophan. D genes are given only for firm matches. Clone size appears in some rows only: once, few, many, or a class for an expanded clone.

abundance: -; d_gene: -; v_gene: TRBV7-2; j_gene: TRBJ2-3; CDR3nt: TGTGCCAGCAGCTTAGCGGGGGAAAACACAGATACGCAGTATTTT; CDR3aa: CASSLAGENTDTQYF
abundance: many; d_gene: -; v_gene: TRBV6-2/TRBV6-3; j_gene: TRBJ2-4; CDR3nt: TGTGCCAGCAGTCCGGACCCTAAAGGGGGGAAAAACATTCAGTACTTC; CDR3aa: CASSPDPKGGKNIQYF
abundance: few; d_gene: TRBD1; v_gene: TRBV9; j_gene: TRBJ2-7; CDR3nt: TGTGCCAGCAGCGTAGGAAGGACAGGTTATTACGAGCAGTACTTC; CDR3aa: CASSVGRTGYYEQYF
abundance: -; d_gene: -; v_gene: TRBV15; j_gene: TRBJ2-5; CDR3nt: TGTGCCACCAGCAGAGCAGGCAAAGAGACCCAGTACTTC; CDR3aa: CATSRAGKETQYF
abundance: once; d_gene: -; v_gene: TRBV2; j_gene: TRBJ1-1; CDR3nt: TGTGCCAGCCACGTCCTCCCGAACACTGAAGCTTTCTTT; CDR3aa: CASHVLPNTEAFF
abundance: many; d_gene: TRBD1; v_gene: TRBV20-1; j_gene: TRBJ2-3; CDR3nt: TGCAGTGCCCAAGACCCCCAGGGGGTCCTCACAGATACGCAGTATTTT; CDR3aa: CSAQDPQGVLTDTQYF
abundance: many; d_gene: -; v_gene: TRBV4-3; j_gene: TRBJ2-7; CDR3nt: TGCGCCAGCAGCCGTGGAAATGGCGGGGTATACGAGCAGTACTTC; CDR3aa: CASSRGNGGVYEQYF
abundance: few; d_gene: -; v_gene: TRBV18; j_gene: TRBJ1-1; CDR3nt: TGTGCCAGCTCACCACCGAATCAGGGGACTTTTATGAACACTGAAGCTTTCTTT; CDR3aa: CASSPPNQGTFMNTEAFF
abundance: few; d_gene: TRBD1; v_gene: TRBV12-3/TRBV12-4; j_gene: TRBJ2-3; CDR3nt: TGTGCCAGCAGTTCCGGACAGGGGCCCTTCGCAGTTGCGCAGTATTTT; CDR3aa: CASSSGQGPFAVAQYF
abundance: many; d_gene: TRBD1; v_gene: TRBV9; j_gene: TRBJ2-2; CDR3nt: TGTGCCAGCAGCTCCCAGGGGGCCGGGGAGCTGTTTTTT; CDR3aa: CASSSQGAGELFF
abundance: few; d_gene: -; v_gene: TRBV2; j_gene: TRBJ2-3; CDR3nt: TGTGCCAGCAGAGGGGTAGGACATCCCACTGGGAATACGCAGTATTTT; CDR3aa: CASRGVGHPTGNTQYF
abundance: many; d_gene: -; v_gene: TRBV7-2; j_gene: TRBJ2-7; CDR3nt: TGTGCCAGCAGTCCGCGGTCGGCGGTGGGGTCCTACGAGCAGTACTTC; CDR3aa: CASSPRSAVGSYEQYF
abundance: few; d_gene: -; v_gene: TRBV6-2/TRBV6-3; j_gene: TRBJ1-1; CDR3nt: TGTGCCAGCAGTTACTCGTCCCCTAACACTGAAGCTTTCTTT; CDR3aa: CASSYSSPNTEAFF
abundance: many; d_gene: TRBD2; v_gene: TRBV12-3/TRBV12-4; j_gene: TRBJ2-5; CDR3nt: TGTGCCAGTCGAGCGGGAGGGCAAGAGACCCAGTACTTC; CDR3aa: CASRAGGQETQYF
abundance: -; d_gene: -; v_gene: TRBV12-3/TRBV12-4; j_gene: TRBJ2-7; CDR3nt: TGTGCCAGCAGTTTTGGCAGGGGGGACGAGCAGTACTTC; CDR3aa: CASSFGRGDEQYF
abundance: -; d_gene: TRBD2; v_gene: TRBV12-3/TRBV12-4; j_gene: TRBJ2-5; CDR3nt: TGTGCCAGCAGTTTTGTAACGGGAGGAGAGACCCAGTACTTC; CDR3aa: CASSFVTGGETQYF
abundance: few; d_gene: TRBD1; v_gene: TRBV7-9; j_gene: TRBJ1-4; CDR3nt: TGTGCCAGCAGCCCAAAGGGGGCGGCTAATGAAAAACTGTTTTTT; CDR3aa: CASSPKGAANEKLFF
abundance: -; d_gene: TRBD2; v_gene: TRBV27; j_gene: TRBJ2-3; CDR3nt: TGTGCCACCCGGACTAGCGGGTCAGATACGCAGTATTTT; CDR3aa: CATRTSGSDTQYF
abundance: few; d_gene: -; v_gene: TRBV20-1; j_gene: TRBJ2-7; CDR3nt: TGCAGTGCTAGTGCTGGGCGCGAGCAGTACTTC; CDR3aa: CSASAGREQYF
abundance: many; d_gene: -; v_gene: TRBV6-1; j_gene: TRBJ2-2; CDR3nt: TGTGCCAGCAGCCCAGATATGAACACCGGGGAGCTGTTTTTT; CDR3aa: CASSPDMNTGELFF
abundance: -; d_gene: TRBD2; v_gene: TRBV7-2; j_gene: TRBJ2-4; CDR3nt: TGTGCCAGCAGCTTAGTTGGGGGGGGTAACATTCAGTACTTC; CDR3aa: CASSLVGGGNIQYF
abundance: -; d_gene: TRBD1; v_gene: TRBV7-6; j_gene: TRBJ1-1; CDR3nt: TGTGCCAGCAGCCCAGAGACAGGGGAAGCTTTCTTT; CDR3aa: CASSPETGEAFF
abundance: many; d_gene: -; v_gene: TRBV12-3/TRBV12-4; j_gene: TRBJ1-1; CDR3nt: TGTGCCAGCAGTCTACGACAGAACACTGAAGCTTTCTTT; CDR3aa: CASSLRQNTEAFF
abundance: -; d_gene: -; v_gene: TRBV20-1; j_gene: TRBJ1-2; CDR3nt: TGCAGTGCGTGGGAAGAGCAAGAAGGCTACACCTTC; CDR3aa: CSAWEEQEGYTF
abundance: -; d_gene: -; v_gene: TRBV20-1; j_gene: TRBJ2-7; CDR3nt: TGCAGTGCTAGAGATCGGCCAGGCTACGAGCAGTACTTC; CDR3aa: CSARDRPGYEQYF
abundance: -; d_gene: TRBD2; v_gene: TRBV2; j_gene: TRBJ2-3; CDR3nt: TGTGCCACCCCAGGGACGAGGCTAGCGGGGGGGTCGCAGTATTTT; CDR3aa: CATPGTRLAGGSQYF
abundance: -; d_gene: -; v_gene: TRBV12-3/TRBV12-4; j_gene: TRBJ1-1; CDR3nt: TGTGCCAGCAGGATACACGGCATGAACACTGAAGCTTTCTTT; CDR3aa: CASRIHGMNTEAFF